This TCR beta chain is drawn from a study of T-cell reconstitution after alpha-beta-depleted transplantation in children. Unique molecular identifiers featured in how the TCRbeta library was prepared. TCRdb re-analysed the PCR reads in MiXCR, keeping a single row per CDR3 protein. The table includes approximately 420,000 distinct CDR3 sequences, roughly 10% detected once. In its sample, this clonotype was seen many times. Trimming removed 1 base from V and 3 bases from J; junction bases left unmatched: 2. Germline CDR1 LNHNV, CDR2 YYDKDF (reference sequence). The CDR3 extends over 14 amino acids. The specimen was PBMCs from the stem cell graft donor, collected from the stem cell graft. The rearrangement uses TRBV15 and TRBJ2-5; 7 bases line up with TRBD1. The TCR originated in a human donor who donated a stem cell graft to a child with acute myeloid leukemia. The CDR3 here is CATSRGGQEETQYF. The CDR3 DNA sequence: TGTGCCACCAGCAGAGGCGGACAGGAAGAGACCCAGTACTTC.